A selection of T cell receptor beta chains follows, all from one sample in a study of blood T cell repertoires in COVID-19. Using immunoSEQ multiplex PCR, the repertoire was profiled, and TCRdb retains in-frame clones only, with some absent. The sample holds about 140,000 clones; 80% to 90% are singletons and the top ten take about 1.7%. The sequenced material came from peripheral blood. The receptor source for this set is a woman in her forties or fifties with acute or convalescent COVID-19. Both conserved end residues are part of each CDR3. The D gene is left open where the match is weak. Size is stated for part of the rows, as once, few or many counts, or as a class when the clone is expanded.

clone_size,v_call,j_call,d_call,cdr3_aa,cdr3_nt
-,TRBV15,TRBJ1-5,TRBD1,CATSSTGAESNQPQHF,TGTGCCACCAGCAGCACAGGGGCCGAAAGCAATCAGCCCCAGCATTTT
-,TRBV5-1,TRBJ1-4,TRBD1,CASSLAAGGEANEKLFF,TGCGCCAGCAGCTTGGCGGCAGGGGGCGAGGCGAATGAAAAACTGTTTTTT
once,TRBV18,TRBJ1-1,TRBD1,CASSLRQGVRTEAFF,TGTGCCAGCTCATTACGACAGGGGGTTAGGACTGAAGCTTTCTTT
-,TRBV30,TRBJ2-7,-,CAWRVDSYYEQYF,TGTGCCTGGAGAGTGGACAGTTACTACGAGCAGTACTTC
-,TRBV29-1,TRBJ2-7,TRBD2,CSVEARLAGVQYF,TGCAGCGTTGAAGCGAGACTAGCGGGTGTTCAGTACTTC
-,TRBV18,TRBJ1-1,-,CASSLSGAEAFF,TGTGCCAGCTCCCTTTCCGGGGCTGAAGCTTTCTTT
-,TRBV4-1,TRBJ2-2,-,CASSQGLVNTGELFF,TGCGCCAGCAGCCAAGGACTAGTAAACACCGGGGAGCTGTTTTTT
-,TRBV27,TRBJ1-2,TRBD1,CASSFGGGEVLYGYTF,TGTGCCAGCAGTTTTGGAGGGGGCGAAGTCCTCTATGGCTACACCTTC
-,TRBV2,TRBJ1-4,TRBD1,CASRPTLGTGDEKLFF,TGTGCCAGCAGACCCACCCTCGGGACAGGGGATGAAAAACTGTTTTTT
-,TRBV3-1/TRBV3-2,TRBJ1-1,-,CASTLGTINTEAFF,TGTGCCAGCACCCTAGGGACAATTAACACTGAAGCTTTCTTT
-,TRBV5-5,TRBJ2-7,-,CASSLVSGRSYEQYF,TGTGCCAGCAGCTTGGTGTCAGGGAGGTCCTACGAGCAGTACTTC
-,TRBV5-1,TRBJ1-1,-,CASSLAPPLNTEAFF,TGCGCCAGCAGCTTGGCCCCTCCTTTGAACACTGAAGCTTTCTTT
-,TRBV18,TRBJ1-4,-,CASSDSIGEKLFF,TGTGCCAGCTCGGACAGTATAGGAGAAAAACTGTTTTTT
-,TRBV19,TRBJ1-5,TRBD1,CASSTDRDFNQPQHF,TGTGCCAGTAGTACGGACAGGGATTTCAATCAGCCCCAGCATTTT
once,TRBV5-1,TRBJ1-5,TRBD1,CASSPGQGGPQPQHF,TGCGCCAGCAGCCCAGGACAGGGAGGGCCTCAGCCCCAGCATTTT
-,TRBV28,TRBJ2-2,TRBD1,CASSIIRDSLGTGELFF,TGTGCCAGCAGTATTATCCGGGACAGTTTAGGCACCGGGGAGCTGTTTTTT
-,TRBV15,TRBJ2-2,-,CATSGSVSDDRTGELFF,TGTGCCACCAGCGGAAGCGTAAGTGATGATCGGACCGGGGAGCTGTTTTTT
-,TRBV10-2,TRBJ2-2,-,CASRAPRGNTGELFF,TGCGCCAGCAGGGCGCCTAGGGGAAACACCGGGGAGCTGTTTTTT
-,TRBV6-1,TRBJ2-2,-,CASSEGRSGELFF,TGTGCCAGCAGTGAGGGGAGATCCGGGGAGCTGTTTTTT
-,TRBV14,TRBJ1-1,-,CASSQQGGTEAFF,TGTGCCAGCAGCCAACAGGGCGGCACTGAAGCTTTCTTT
-,TRBV7-3,TRBJ2-3,TRBD1,CASSLMGQGADTQYF,TGTGCCAGCAGCTTAATGGGACAGGGCGCAGATACGCAGTATTTT
-,TRBV3-1/TRBV3-2,TRBJ1-6,TRBD1,CASSRQGRNSPLHF,TGTGCCAGCAGCCGACAGGGGAGGAATTCACCCCTCCACTTT
few,TRBV6-5,TRBJ2-7,-,CASSPRGTTSYEQYF,TGTGCCAGCAGTCCCCGCGGGACGACCTCCTACGAGCAGTACTTC
-,TRBV5-4,TRBJ2-7,TRBD1,CASSLGTGGPYEQYF,TGTGCCAGCAGCCTAGGGACAGGGGGCCCATACGAGCAGTACTTC
-,TRBV10-3,TRBJ1-1,TRBD1,CAIRSRGSNTEAFF,TGTGCCATCAGGTCCAGGGGGTCTAACACTGAAGCTTTCTTT
-,TRBV6-6,TRBJ2-7,TRBD2,CASSYGTRDEQYF,TGTGCCAGCAGTTACGGGACTAGGGACGAGCAGTACTTC
-,TRBV30,TRBJ1-1,TRBD1,CAWSRQGLTEAFF,TGTGCCTGGAGTAGACAGGGATTAACTGAAGCTTTCTTT
once,TRBV19,TRBJ2-5,TRBD2,CASSIGLAGETKGETQYF,TGTGCCAGTAGTATCGGACTAGCGGGAGAAACGAAGGGAGAGACCCAGTACTTC
-,TRBV9,TRBJ2-2,-,CASSVAWTVAGGELFF,TGTGCCAGCAGCGTAGCCTGGACAGTCGCTGGCGGGGAGCTGTTTTTT
once,TRBV28,TRBJ1-3,TRBD1,CASSITTGLSGNTIYF,TGTGCCAGCAGTATAACGACAGGGTTGTCTGGAAACACCATATATTTT
-,TRBV6-5,TRBJ1-4,TRBD1,CASKKTGASPEKLFF,TGTGCCAGCAAGAAGACAGGGGCCTCGCCTGAAAAACTGTTTTTT
-,TRBV19,TRBJ2-1,-,CASSSLRAVNNEQFF,TGTGCCAGTAGTTCTTTGAGAGCGGTCAACAATGAGCAGTTCTTC
-,TRBV2,TRBJ2-3,-,CATLERLSTDTQYF,TGTGCCACCCTTGAGAGACTTAGCACAGATACGCAGTATTTT
-,TRBV3-1/TRBV3-2,TRBJ2-1,-,CASSQGSLYNEQFF,TGTGCCAGCAGCCAGGGCTCCCTCTACAATGAGCAGTTCTTC
few,TRBV7-2,TRBJ1-4,TRBD1,CASSWTGGTNEKLFF,TGTGCCAGCAGCTGGACAGGGGGAACTAATGAAAAACTGTTTTTT
-,TRBV5-1,TRBJ2-2,TRBD1,CASSLAYGTGNTGELFF,TGCGCCAGCAGCTTGGCCTACGGGACAGGGAACACCGGGGAGCTGTTTTTT
-,TRBV11-2,TRBJ2-1,TRBD2,CASSLAIAGASYNEQFF,TGTGCCAGCAGCTTAGCAATAGCGGGAGCGTCCTACAATGAGCAGTTCTTC
-,TRBV18,TRBJ1-4,-,CASSNEASSRAGDEKLFF,TGTGCCAGCTCGAACGAAGCCTCCTCTCGGGCAGGGGACGAAAAACTGTTTTTT
few,TRBV10-3,TRBJ1-2,-,CAIADRNYGYTF,TGTGCCATCGCGGACAGAAACTATGGCTACACCTTC
-,TRBV6-6,TRBJ1-1,-,CASRKTGTGNTEAFF,TGTGCCAGCAGGAAGACAGGAACGGGGAACACTGAAGCTTTCTTT
-,TRBV7-3,TRBJ1-6,-,CASSSGAYNSPLHF,TGTGCCAGCAGCTCCGGGGCCTATAATTCACCCCTCCACTTT
-,TRBV7-2,TRBJ1-2,-,CASSFGVVRGYTF,TGTGCCAGCAGCTTCGGGGTAGTGAGGGGCTACACCTTC
-,TRBV5-1,TRBJ2-2,-,CASSLARNTGELFF,TGCGCCAGCAGCTTGGCCAGGAACACCGGGGAGCTGTTTTTT
once,TRBV19,TRBJ1-1,TRBD1,CASRRDSHTEAFF,TGTGCCAGTAGGAGGGACAGCCACACTGAAGCTTTCTTT
-,TRBV5-1,TRBJ2-5,-,CASSLVWGAETQYF,TGCGCCAGCAGCTTGGTTTGGGGCGCAGAGACCCAGTACTTC
-,TRBV20-1,TRBJ1-1,-,CSPEGNTEAFF,TGCAGTCCAGAGGGGAACACTGAAGCTTTCTTT
once,TRBV5-5,TRBJ1-1,TRBD1,CASTFGTGAVSEAFF,TGTGCCAGCACCTTCGGGACAGGGGCAGTTTCTGAAGCTTTCTTT
-,TRBV21-1,TRBJ2-2,-,CASTLLAYTGELFF,TGTGCCAGCACCTTACTAGCTTACACCGGGGAGCTGTTTTTT
once,TRBV27,TRBJ1-6,-,CASSLSQNWGLSYNSPLHF,TGTGCCAGCAGTTTATCCCAGAATTGGGGCCTCTCCTATAATTCACCCCTCCACTTT
-,TRBV19,TRBJ1-5,TRBD1,CATKGGTVDSNQPQHF,TGTGCCACAAAAGGAGGGACAGTTGATAGCAATCAGCCCCAGCATTTT
-,TRBV3-1/TRBV3-2,TRBJ2-5,-,CASSQNGRGETQYF,TGTGCCAGCAGCCAAAACGGGCGGGGAGAGACCCAGTACTTC
-,TRBV20-1,TRBJ1-1,-,CSAKKQGEAFF,TGCAGTGCTAAGAAACAGGGTGAAGCTTTCTTT
-,TRBV5-4,TRBJ2-2,-,CASSLLGGRGELFF,TGTGCCAGCAGCCTTTTAGGAGGTCGGGGGGAGCTGTTTTTT
-,TRBV29-1,TRBJ2-1,-,CSVDYASVDNEQFF,TGCAGCGTTGATTACGCTAGCGTCGACAATGAGCAGTTCTTC
-,TRBV4-1,TRBJ1-6,TRBD1,CASSQEGFQGGGRSPLHF,TGCGCCAGCAGCCAAGAGGGCTTTCAGGGGGGTGGGCGATCACCCCTCCACTTT
-,TRBV11-2,TRBJ2-5,-,CASSRTSSSETQYF,TGTGCCAGCAGCCGTACTAGTTCCAGTGAGACCCAGTACTTC
-,TRBV7-3,TRBJ2-4,TRBD2,CASSSEGPTSGGGKNIQYF,TGTGCCAGCAGTAGTGAGGGACCGACTAGCGGGGGTGGCAAAAACATTCAGTACTTC
-,TRBV6-4,TRBJ2-6,TRBD1,CASSDSGTVFWGPNVLTF,TGTGCCAGCAGTGACTCGGGGACAGTCTTCTGGGGTCCCAACGTCCTGACTTTC
-,TRBV5-1,TRBJ1-1,TRBD1,CASRRNRGSANTEAFF,TGCGCCAGCAGGCGAAACAGGGGCTCCGCGAACACTGAAGCTTTCTTT